Listed here are 7 T cell receptor beta chains from one sample, sequenced in a study of blood T cells in healthy people across ages. Primed by a sample-barcoded 5' primer and a J-beta primer mix, a second PCR proceeded for 7 to 11 cycles. TCRdb used MiXCR to reprocess the 5' RACE reads, holding one entry per CDR3 protein. The sample has around 800,000 distinct CDR3 sequences, around 62% seen once. The sequenced sample consisted of blood. The source of these receptors is a man aged 25 to 40 in good health.

This chain connects TRBV15 to TRBJ2-3, with D uncertain. CDR1 and CDR2 (germline): LNHNV, YYDKDF (reference sequence). V gave up 7 bases and J gave up 1 base, with 12 bases separating them. This CDR3 contains 14 residues. The CDR3 DNA follows: TGTGCCACCAACGGCCAGGCGGGCACAGATACGCAGTATTTT. Its protein is CATNGQAGTDTQYF.

This clonotype was counted a single time. This sequence joins TRBV6-2 or TRBV6-3 and TRBJ1-5; D not resolved. Per germline, CDR1 MNHEY and CDR2 SVGEGT. The CDR3 runs to 15 residues. Between the trimmed V and J ends, which lost 5 bases and 4 bases, there was a span of 15 bases. The CDR3 protein is CASSPSTSGNQPQHF. The CDR3 bases are TGTGCCAGCAGTCCGTCTACGTCCGGGAATCAGCCCCAGCATTTT.

This chain joins TRBV6-5 and TRBJ2-1; TRBD2 matches at 16 bases. Trimming removed 6 bases from V and 11 bases from J; junction bases left unmatched: 7. Looked up from germline, CDR1 is MNHEY and CDR2 is SVGAGI. CDR3 length: 15 residues. CDR3 amino acids: CASRLGLAGGNKQFF. The CDR3 DNA reads TGTGCCAGCAGACTGGGACTAGCGGGGGGGAATAAGCAGTTCTTC.

This clonotype was recorded a few times. The chain carries TRBV29-1 and TRBJ2-1; 13 bases match TRBD2. This CDR3 is 16 amino acids long. CDR1 and CDR2 from the germline V gene are SQVTM and ANQGSEA. V was pared by 3 bases and J by 1 base, with 3 bases of the junction left unmatched. The CDR3 is CSVEGLAGRSYNEQFF. CDR3 sequence (DNA): TGCAGCGTTGAGGGACTAGCGGGGCGTTCCTACAATGAGCAGTTCTTC.

V and J are TRBV30 and TRBJ1-2; no firm D call. The V end lost 2 bases, the J end lost 2 bases, and 9 bases lay between the germline ends. This CDR3 has 13 residues. CDR1 GTSNPN and CDR2 SVGIG come from the germline V gene (reference sequence). The CDR3 spells CAWSQEVNYGYTF. The CDR3 DNA reads TGTGCCTGGAGTCAGGAGGTGAACTATGGCTACACCTTC.

The chain recombines TRBV9 with TRBJ2-3; D is perhaps TRBD1 or TRBD2 (6 bases each). Germline CDR1 reads SGDLS; CDR2 reads YYNGEE. This CDR3 comprises 17 residues. Trimming removed 0 bases from V and 1 base from J, with 15 bases in between. The CDR3 here is CASSVAGVPGGTDTQYF. The CDR3 nucleotides are TGTGCCAGCAGCGTAGCAGGGGTACCGGGGGGCACAGATACGCAGTATTTT.

The genes are TRBV5-1 and TRBJ2-7; 13 bases fit TRBD2. The CDR3 length is 16 residues. The V segment lost 3 bases and the J segment 1 base; nucleotides outside the gene matches: 4. CDR1 and CDR2 from the germline V gene are SGHRS and YFSETQ. CDR3 loop: CASSSLLAGGSYEQYF. CDR3 DNA sequence: TGCGCCAGCAGCTCCCTACTAGCGGGAGGGTCCTACGAGCAGTACTTC. The full variable domain, with the rest looked up from reference TRBV5-1 and TRBJ2-7, is KAGVTQTPRYLIKTRGQQVTLSCSPISGHRSVSWYQQTPGQGLQFLFEYFSETQRNKGNFPGRFSGRQFSNSRSEMNVSTLELGDSALYLCASSSLLAGGSYEQYFGPGTRLTVT.